This entry lists 8 T cell receptor beta chains sequenced from one sample in a study of cytomegalovirus exposure and HLA in healthy donors. The primer mix had 60 Vbeta and 13 Jbeta primers. The repertoire was sequenced with immunoSEQ multiplex PCR; TCRdb's copy has only in-frame clones and lacks some. The sample holds 100,000 to 150,000 clones, over 75% seen once. Sequences were obtained from PBMCs. The receptors here all came from a man between 18 and 29 years old in good health and CMV-seropositive.

The gene calls are TRBV7-6 and TRBJ1-4; no clear D gene. Germline V lookup: CDR1 SGHVS, CDR2 FNYEAQ. V shed 0 bases and J shed 4 bases, with 9 bases lying between them. The CDR3 runs to 15 residues. The CDR3 DNA sequence: TGTGCCAGCAGCTTAGCTCCGGGGTTTAATGAAAAACTGTTTTTT. Translated: CASSLAPGFNEKLFF.

V is TRBV5-4 and J is TRBJ2-2, with D possibly matching TRBD2 (5 bases). V dropped 4 bases and J dropped 1 base, with 17 bases sitting between them. The V gene's germline CDR1 is SGHNT and CDR2 YYREEE (reference sequence). The CDR3 covers 17 residues. The DNA of the CDR3 is TGTGCCAGCAGCCTTTATGGGAGAGGAGTGAACACCGGGGAGCTGTTTTTT. This codes for CASSLYGRGVNTGELFF.

The chain employs TRBV4-2 and TRBJ1-1; D gene uncertain. Germline CDR1 LGHNA, CDR2 YNFKEQ. The V end was cut by 0 bases, the J end by 8 bases, with 10 bases between. The length of the CDR3 is 13 residues. CDR3 sequence (DNA): TGTGCCAGCAGCCAAGATTCGGGAATAGAAGCTTTCTTT. Its translation: CASSQDSGIEAFF.

This chain connects TRBV5-1 to TRBJ2-7; 8 bases fit TRBD2. Germline CDR1 and CDR2: SGHRS and YFSETQ. Trimming removed 4 bases from V and 1 base from J; junction bases left unmatched: 1. This CDR3 region has 13 residues. CDR3 sequence reads: CASSRGGSYEQYF. In DNA, the CDR3 is TGCGCCAGCAGCCGGGGGGGGTCCTACGAGCAGTACTTC.

Worth noting for this clone: The junction does not match germline at one end; this may be a read error. The V gene is TRBV9, the J gene TRBJ2-6; 7 bases are shared with TRBD2. CDR3 length: 17 residues. In germline, CDR1 is SGDLS, CDR2 YYNGEE. CDR3 amino acids: CASSFPPGGTGANGLTF. The DNA for the CDR3 is TGTGCCAGCAGCTTCCCCCCCGGGGGGACTGGGGCCAACGGCCTGACTTTC.

The rearrangement joins TRBV5-1 to TRBJ2-1, with 7 bases fitting TRBD2. Germline V gives CDR1 SGHRS, CDR2 YFSETQ. J gave up 4 bases and V 0 bases, and 7 bases lay outside the gene matches. The CDR3 has 16 residues. DNA of the CDR3: TGCGCCAGCAGCTTGGTTCCTAGCGGCAATTACAATGAGCAGTTCTTC. Its protein is CASSLVPSGNYNEQFF.

J is TRBJ2-7 and V is TRBV5-1; unclear D gene. Germline V gene sequence: CDR1 SGHRS, CDR2 YFSETQ. The V gene lost 4 bases and the J gene lost 0 bases, with 14 bases spanning the gap. The CDR3 extends over 15 amino acids. This chain's CDR3 is CASSGGNGISYEQYF. The CDR3 DNA reads as TGCGCCAGCAGCGGCGGTAACGGAATCTCCTACGAGCAGTACTTC.

This clone showed up just once. This rearrangement joins TRBV18 to TRBJ2-3; 8 bases agree with TRBD1. This CDR3 has 16 residues. V shed 4 bases, J shed 2 bases, and the junction held 8 bases outside the gene matches. In germline, CDR1 is KGHSH, CDR2 LQKENI. The CDR3 DNA is TGTGCCAGCTCACGGATCGGGACAGGTCCCACAGATACGCAGTATTTT. As protein: CASSRIGTGPTDTQYF.